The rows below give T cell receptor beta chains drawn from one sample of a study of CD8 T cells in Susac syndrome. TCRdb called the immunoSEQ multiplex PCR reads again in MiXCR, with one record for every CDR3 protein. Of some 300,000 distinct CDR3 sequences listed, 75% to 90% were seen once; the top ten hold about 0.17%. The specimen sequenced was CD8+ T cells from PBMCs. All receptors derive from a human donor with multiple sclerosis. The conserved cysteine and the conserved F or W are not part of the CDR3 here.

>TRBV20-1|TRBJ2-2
SAKGGGDTGELF
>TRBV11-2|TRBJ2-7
ASTRTASSEQY
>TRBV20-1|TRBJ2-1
SAGYRAVQPSRDEQF
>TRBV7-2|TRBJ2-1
ASSLYLILSSYNEQF
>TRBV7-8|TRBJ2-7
ASSFGAGGDEQY
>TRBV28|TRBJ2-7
ASGWGTSVHEQY
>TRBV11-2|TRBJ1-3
ASSFEDGSGNTIY
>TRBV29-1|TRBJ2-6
SVEDYSGANVLT
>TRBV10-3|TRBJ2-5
AISETSGQETQY
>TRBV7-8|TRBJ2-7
ASSLVDGYYEQY
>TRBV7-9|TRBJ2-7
ASSLGDREQY
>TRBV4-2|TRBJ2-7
ASSQGGQGNRYEQY
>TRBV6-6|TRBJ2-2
ATLVLTGELF
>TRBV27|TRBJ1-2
ASSASVGEDNYGYT
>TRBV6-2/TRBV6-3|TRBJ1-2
ASSYQGSPAPYT
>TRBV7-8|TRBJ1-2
ASSLGETGYT
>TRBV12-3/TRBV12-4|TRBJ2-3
ATGGFEDTQY
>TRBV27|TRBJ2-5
ASSPGTSGVPQY
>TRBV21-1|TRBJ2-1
ASSKGTAYSGGNEQF
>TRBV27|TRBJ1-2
ASRYGAGYGYT
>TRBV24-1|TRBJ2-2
ATSWSRFDTGELF
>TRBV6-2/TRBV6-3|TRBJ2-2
ASSPIPGLVMANTGELF
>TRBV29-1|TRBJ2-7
SVVLGYEQY
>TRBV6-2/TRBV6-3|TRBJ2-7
ASSYVGVEYEQY
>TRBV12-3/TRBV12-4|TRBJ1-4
ASSFPGQGRKSTNEKLF
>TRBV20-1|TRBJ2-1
SASAGGDLSYNEQF
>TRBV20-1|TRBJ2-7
SARQYEQY
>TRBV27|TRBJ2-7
ASSLGHSYEQY
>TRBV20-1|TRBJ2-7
SARAQAAGVSYEQY
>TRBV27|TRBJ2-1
ASSFQSSYNEQF
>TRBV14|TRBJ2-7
ASSQFWEQY
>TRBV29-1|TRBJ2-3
SVVATIRGDTQY